The 21 T cell receptor beta chains below all came from one sample that was sequenced in a study of shared clonotypes between healthy human individuals. The table came from immunoSEQ multiplex PCR; TCRdb's copy has only in-frame clones and leaves some out. The table records about 1,900,000 clones, roughly 94% of them present only once. The naive CD8 subset, CD45RO-negative cells positively selected for CCR7, excluded terminally differentiated effector memory CD45RA+ cells. Sequences were obtained from naive CD8+ T cells sorted from blood. These receptors originate from a man aged 18 to 35 in good health.

The chain carries TRBV4-2 and TRBJ2-5, with 12 bases identical to TRBD2. The germline V gene encodes CDR1 LGHNA and CDR2 YNFKEQ. The ends lost 0 bases at V and 5 bases at J; junction bases unmatched: 7. The CDR3 covers 17 residues. The CDR3 region is CASSQEASGGAGETQYF. The CDR3, as DNA: TGTGCCAGCAGCCAAGAAGCTAGCGGGGGGGCCGGGGAGACCCAGTACTTC.

Comments on this clone: This same CDR3 is encoded by further DNA sequences in the sample. The CDR3: CASSAGTYNEQFF. CDR3 sequence (DNA): TGTGCCAGCAGCGCAGGGACCTACAATGAGCAGTTCTTC. The V and J genes are TRBV9 and TRBJ2-1; D is possibly TRBD1 (5 bases). The CDR3 length is 13 residues. V shed 3 bases and J shed 2 bases, with 6 bases lying between them. Germline lookup yields CDR1 SGDLS and CDR2 YYNGEE.

The J gene is TRBJ2-1, the V gene TRBV7-9, with TRBD2 as a possible D gene (6 bases). The CDR3 is made up of 14 amino acids. Trimming removed 3 bases from V and 3 bases from J, with 9 bases in between. Germline CDR1 reads SEHNR; CDR2 reads FQNEAQ (reference sequence). CDR3 sequence: CASSFGTVYNEQFF. The CDR3 DNA sequence: TGTGCCAGCAGCTTTGGGACTGTCTACAATGAGCAGTTCTTC. Full variable domain (remainder filled in from reference TRBV7-9 and TRBJ2-1): DTGVSQNPRHKITKRGQNVTFRCDPISEHNRLYWYRQTLGQGPEFLTYFQNEAQLEKSRLLSDRFSAERPKGSFSTLEIQRTEQGDSAMYLCASSFGTVYNEQFFGPGTRLTVL.

This clone was detected once. This specimen includes other DNA sequences encoding the same CDR3. The chain carries TRBV19 and TRBJ2-7, with 7 positions matching TRBD2. The germline V gene encodes CDR1 LNHDA and CDR2 SQIVND (reference sequence). With 1 base clipped from V and 3 bases from J, the junction kept 3 bases outside the gene matches. This CDR3 contains 14 residues. CDR3 sequence (DNA): TGTGCCAGTAGTATAGGGCTAGCGGACTACGAGCAGTACTTC. It yields the protein CASSIGLADYEQYF.

The CDR3 loop is CASSQAGGVMNTEAFF. CDR3 DNA sequence: TGCGCCAGCAGCCAAGCAGGGGGGGTCATGAACACTGAAGCTTTCTTT. This sequence joins TRBV4-1 and TRBJ1-1; 7 bases agree with TRBD1. The CDR3 has 16 amino acids. Germline V gene lookup returns CDR1 MGHRA and CDR2 YSYEKL. J lost 0 bases, V lost 1 base, and 5 bases had no gene match.

The rearrangement uses TRBV7-9 and TRBJ1-1; TRBD1 is a possible D gene (5 bases). Germline CDR1 reads SEHNR; CDR2 reads FQNEAQ (reference sequence). The CDR3 spans 16 residues. The V gene lost 5 bases and the J gene lost 2 bases, with 18 bases spanning the gap. The CDR3 reads CASSPTVWGVNTEAFF. The DNA of the CDR3 is TGTGCCAGCAGCCCCACCGTTTGGGGGGTAAACACTGAAGCTTTCTTT.

The chain carries TRBV7-9 and TRBJ2-1; weak D call: TRBD2 (5 bases). The germline V gene encodes CDR1 SEHNR and CDR2 FQNEAQ (reference sequence). CDR3 length: 15 amino acids. Trimming took off 5 bases at V and 4 bases at J, with 15 bases between the two ends. The CDR3 reads CASSPTMDSYNEQFF. In DNA form, the CDR3 reads TGTGCCAGCAGCCCGACAATGGACTCTTACAATGAGCAGTTCTTC. The whole variable domain, filled in from reference TRBV7-9 and TRBJ2-1, reads DTGVSQNPRHKITKRGQNVTFRCDPISEHNRLYWYRQTLGQGPEFLTYFQNEAQLEKSRLLSDRFSAERPKGSFSTLEIQRTEQGDSAMYLCASSPTMDSYNEQFFGPGTRLTVL.

The J gene is TRBJ2-7, the V gene TRBV5-8; D gene uncertain. Germline assignment: CDR1 SGHTS and CDR2 YDEGEE. With 0 bases removed from V and 7 bases from J, the gap between germline ends came to 11 bases. The CDR3 is made up of 13 amino acids. CDR3 sequence (DNA): TGTGCCAGCAGCTTGGGGGCACTTGGAGAGCAGTACTTC. Translating gives CASSLGALGEQYF.

The chain links TRBV4-3 to TRBJ1-2; the D is unclear. There are 13 residues in the CDR3. The V and J ends lost 0 bases and 8 bases respectively, with 10 bases between them. CDR1 is LGHNA, CDR2 YSLEER, per germline. CDR3 region: CASSQDWTNGYTF. The CDR3 DNA sequence: TGCGCCAGCAGCCAAGACTGGACTAACGGCTACACCTTC.

Regarding this clone: Other DNA sequences in the sample encode the same CDR3. This chain links TRBV4-1 with TRBJ1-5; maybe TRBD1 (5 bases). The V gene's germline CDR1 is MGHRA and CDR2 YSYEKL. The CDR3 consists of 15 residues. V gave up 1 base and J gave up 0 bases, with 7 bases separating them. The CDR3 region has the DNA TGCGCCAGCAGCCAAGGACAGTATAGCAATCAGCCCCAGCATTTT. It yields the protein CASSQGQYSNQPQHF.

DNA for the CDR3: TGTGCCAGCAGCTCGACTAACGAGCAGTACTTC. It codes for CASSSTNEQYF. This sequence joins TRBV5-4 and TRBJ2-7, with D possibly being TRBD2 (5 bases). Germline V gene data show CDR1 as SGHNT and CDR2 as YYREEE (reference sequence). Trimming shortened V by 3 bases and J by 5 bases, and 6 bases separated the two germline ends. The CDR3 is made up of 11 amino acids.

This chain joins TRBV29-1 and TRBJ2-3; 7 bases fit TRBD1. The germline CDR1 and CDR2 sequences are SQVTM and ANQGSEA. V shed 0 bases, J shed 10 bases, and the junction held 7 bases outside the gene matches. CDR3 length: 13 amino acids. Here the CDR3 reads CSVEEGQNRAQYF. The CDR3 nucleotides are TGCAGCGTTGAAGAGGGACAGAATCGCGCGCAGTATTTT.

This chain uses TRBV5-1 with TRBJ2-7; 7 nucleotides align to TRBD1. The CDR3 has 15 amino acids. Trimming cost V 1 base and J 3 bases; bases outside gene matches: 7. The germline V gene has CDR1 SGHRS and CDR2 YFSETQ. The chain's CDR3 is CASSLLQGVGYEQYF. CDR3 coding DNA: TGCGCCAGCAGCTTGTTGCAGGGGGTCGGCTACGAGCAGTACTTC. Full variable domain (outside the CDR3, taken from reference TRBV5-1 and TRBJ2-7): KAGVTQTPRYLIKTRGQQVTLSCSPISGHRSVSWYQQTPGQGLQFLFEYFSETQRNKGNFPGRFSGRQFSNSRSEMNVSTLELGDSALYLCASSLLQGVGYEQYFGPGTRLTVT.

This rearrangement joins TRBV10-2 to TRBJ2-3, with D perhaps given as TRBD1 or TRBD2 (5 bases each). Trimming cost V 8 bases and J 5 bases, with 5 bases left between them. The CDR3 runs 10 residues. CDR1 WSHSY and CDR2 SAAADI come from the germline V gene. CDR3 protein: CASGGDTQYF. CDR3 nucleotides: TGCGCCAGCGGGGGAGATACGCAGTATTTT.

About this clone itself: This same CDR3 is encoded by further DNA sequences in the sample. This chain connects TRBV28 to TRBJ1-6; D not certain. The V end was cut by 2 bases, the J end by 6 bases, with 2 bases between. This CDR3 spans 12 amino acids. Germline CDR1 and CDR2: MDHEN and SYDVKM. The CDR3 sequence is CASSLGNSPLHF. The DNA for the CDR3 is TGTGCCAGCAGTTTAGGTAATTCACCCCTCCACTTT.

J is TRBJ2-3 and V is TRBV4-1, with D perhaps matching TRBD1 (6 bases). V was shortened by 1 base and J by 10 bases, with 12 bases between the two germline ends. The CDR3 runs to 13 residues. The germline V gene encodes CDR1 MGHRA and CDR2 YSYEKL. The chain's CDR3 is CASSQGQGRAQYF. The CDR3 DNA follows: TGCGCCAGCAGCCAAGGGCAGGGGCGGGCGCAGTATTTT.

This sequence joins TRBV28 and TRBJ2-3; D might be TRBD1 (6 bases). Germline V gene sequence: CDR1 MDHEN, CDR2 SYDVKM. Trimming took off 2 bases at V and 2 bases at J, with 11 bases between the two ends. CDR3 size: 15 residues. The CDR3: CASSLSGQTTDTQYF. CDR3 sequence (DNA): TGTGCCAGCAGTTTAAGTGGACAGACCACAGATACGCAGTATTTT.

The chain recombines TRBV5-6 with TRBJ1-1, with a tentative D call TRBD1 (6 bases). The germline V and J ends were trimmed by 3 bases and 0 bases, with 15 bases remaining between them. Germline V gene lookup returns CDR1 SGHDT and CDR2 YYEEEE. The CDR3 has 16 residues. The CDR3 bases are TGTGCCAGCAGCTACGGGGCTGCAGGGGTGAACACTGAAGCTTTCTTT. Its protein product is CASSYGAAGVNTEAFF.

V gene TRBV19 combines with J gene TRBJ2-2; D is uncertain. From germline, CDR1 is LNHDA and CDR2 SQIVND (reference sequence). V lost 2 bases and J 1 base, leaving 8 bases between the germline ends. The CDR3 sequence is 15 residues long. The CDR3, as DNA: TGTGCCAGTAGTATATATCTAGAGAACACCGGGGAGCTGTTTTTT. Its translation is CASSIYLENTGELFF.

This clone was counted a single time. At the DNA level, this CDR3 is encoded by other sequences in the same sample as well. The chain combines TRBV7-9 with TRBJ2-7; D is ambiguous. The length of the CDR3 is 12 residues. Trimming took 2 bases from V and 5 from J, leaving 7 bases between them. Per the germline V gene, CDR1 is SEHNR and CDR2 is FQNEAQ (reference sequence). The CDR3, as DNA: TGTGCCAGCAGCTTAAGGGTCGACGAGCAGTACTTC. Protein product: CASSLRVDEQYF. The full variable domain, rest sourced from reference TRBV7-9 and TRBJ2-7, is DTGVSQNPRHKITKRGQNVTFRCDPISEHNRLYWYRQTLGQGPEFLTYFQNEAQLEKSRLLSDRFSAERPKGSFSTLEIQRTEQGDSAMYLCASSLRVDEQYFGPGTRLTVT.

The chain uses TRBV4-2 and TRBJ2-7, with a weak D call TRBD2 (6 bases). The V end was cut by 1 base, the J end by 2 bases, with 15 bases between. The CDR3 length is 16 residues. Germline V gene lookup returns CDR1 LGHNA and CDR2 YNFKEQ. CDR3 bases: TGTGCCAGCAGCCAAGGCTGGGGGGAGATAGCCTACGAGCAGTACTTC. This sequence encodes CASSQGWGEIAYEQYF.